This TCR beta chain was profiled in a study of cytotoxic CD8 clonotypes in ibrutinib-treated CLL. Study-wide results and caveats: Baseline clonality, above age-matched healthy donor levels, tracked circulating CD8+ T-cell counts.

CDR3 size: 15 residues. The V and J ends lost 7 bases and 0 bases respectively, with 13 bases between them. Germline CDR1 MNHEY, CDR2 SVGAGI. Profiling relied on immunoSEQ multiplex PCR, and the TCRdb table lists in-frame clones only, not all of them. The table has around 250,000 clones, less than 75% seen once. On this clone: The target antigen is unknown.

The sequence came from a human donor with chronic lymphocytic leukemia. Sequencing was performed on PBMCs, taken after 24 months of ibrutinib treatment. The gene calls are TRBV6-5 and TRBJ1-3; D gene unclear. The CDR3 reads CASKPGEFSGNTIYF. The CDR3 coding sequence is TGTGCCAGCAAGCCTGGCGAGTTCTCTGGAAACACCATATATTTT.